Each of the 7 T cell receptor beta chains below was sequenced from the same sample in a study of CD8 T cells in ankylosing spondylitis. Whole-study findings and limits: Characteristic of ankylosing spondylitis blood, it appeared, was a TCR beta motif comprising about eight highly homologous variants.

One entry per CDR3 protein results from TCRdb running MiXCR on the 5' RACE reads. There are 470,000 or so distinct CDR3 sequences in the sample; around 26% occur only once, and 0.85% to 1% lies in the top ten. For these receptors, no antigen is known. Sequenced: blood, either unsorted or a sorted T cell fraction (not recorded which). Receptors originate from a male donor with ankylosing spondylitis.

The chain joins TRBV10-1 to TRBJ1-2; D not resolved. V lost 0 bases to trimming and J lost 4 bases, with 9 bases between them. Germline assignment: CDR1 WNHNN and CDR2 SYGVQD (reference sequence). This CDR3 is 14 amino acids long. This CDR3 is CASSESRLSYGYTF. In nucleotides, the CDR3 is TGCGCCAGCAGTGAGTCACGTCTGAGCTATGGCTACACCTTC.

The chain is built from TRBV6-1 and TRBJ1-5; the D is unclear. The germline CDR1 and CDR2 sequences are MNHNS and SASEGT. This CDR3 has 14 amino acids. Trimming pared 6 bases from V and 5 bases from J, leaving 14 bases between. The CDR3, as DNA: TGTGCCAGCAGCCGCGAAGTCCGGGATCAGCCCCAGCATTTT. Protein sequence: CASSREVRDQPQHF.

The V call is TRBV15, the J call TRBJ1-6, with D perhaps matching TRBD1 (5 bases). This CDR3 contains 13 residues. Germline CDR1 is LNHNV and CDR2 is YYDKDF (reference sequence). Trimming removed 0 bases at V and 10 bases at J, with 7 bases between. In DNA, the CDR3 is TGTGCCACCAGCAGAGACCGGGGGTCACCCCTCCACTTT. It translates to CATSRDRGSPLHF.

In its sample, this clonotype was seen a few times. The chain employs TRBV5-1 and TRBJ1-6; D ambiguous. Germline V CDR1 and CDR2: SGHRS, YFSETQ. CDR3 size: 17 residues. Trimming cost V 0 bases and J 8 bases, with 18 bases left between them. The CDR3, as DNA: TGCGCCAGCAGCTTGGATCGACCCGGCCGGGTTGATTCACCCCTCCACTTT. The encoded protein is CASSLDRPGRVDSPLHF.

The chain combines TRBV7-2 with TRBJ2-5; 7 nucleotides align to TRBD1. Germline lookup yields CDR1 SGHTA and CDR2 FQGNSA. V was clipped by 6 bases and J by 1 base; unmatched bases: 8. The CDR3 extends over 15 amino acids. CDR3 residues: CASSRSGTAQETQYF. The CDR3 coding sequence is TGTGCCAGCAGTAGATCCGGGACAGCCCAAGAGACCCAGTACTTC.

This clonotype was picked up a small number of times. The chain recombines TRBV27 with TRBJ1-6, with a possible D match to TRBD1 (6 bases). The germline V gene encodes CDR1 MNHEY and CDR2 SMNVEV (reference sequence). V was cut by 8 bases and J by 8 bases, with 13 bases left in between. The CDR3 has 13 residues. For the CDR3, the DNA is TGTGCCAGCGGCATAGGGGGGCATTCACCCCTCCACTTT. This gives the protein CASGIGGHSPLHF.

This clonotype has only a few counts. The CDR3 region has the DNA TGCAGTGCTACTCTAAGGGGGTCGACAGATACGCAGTATTTT. Its translation is CSATLRGSTDTQYF. The rearrangement joins TRBV20-1 to TRBJ2-3; a possible D gene is TRBD1 (6 bases). The CDR3 has 14 residues. The germline CDR1 and CDR2 sequences are DFQATT and SNEGSKA (reference sequence). Between the trimmed V and J ends, which lost 4 bases and 3 bases, there was a span of 14 bases.